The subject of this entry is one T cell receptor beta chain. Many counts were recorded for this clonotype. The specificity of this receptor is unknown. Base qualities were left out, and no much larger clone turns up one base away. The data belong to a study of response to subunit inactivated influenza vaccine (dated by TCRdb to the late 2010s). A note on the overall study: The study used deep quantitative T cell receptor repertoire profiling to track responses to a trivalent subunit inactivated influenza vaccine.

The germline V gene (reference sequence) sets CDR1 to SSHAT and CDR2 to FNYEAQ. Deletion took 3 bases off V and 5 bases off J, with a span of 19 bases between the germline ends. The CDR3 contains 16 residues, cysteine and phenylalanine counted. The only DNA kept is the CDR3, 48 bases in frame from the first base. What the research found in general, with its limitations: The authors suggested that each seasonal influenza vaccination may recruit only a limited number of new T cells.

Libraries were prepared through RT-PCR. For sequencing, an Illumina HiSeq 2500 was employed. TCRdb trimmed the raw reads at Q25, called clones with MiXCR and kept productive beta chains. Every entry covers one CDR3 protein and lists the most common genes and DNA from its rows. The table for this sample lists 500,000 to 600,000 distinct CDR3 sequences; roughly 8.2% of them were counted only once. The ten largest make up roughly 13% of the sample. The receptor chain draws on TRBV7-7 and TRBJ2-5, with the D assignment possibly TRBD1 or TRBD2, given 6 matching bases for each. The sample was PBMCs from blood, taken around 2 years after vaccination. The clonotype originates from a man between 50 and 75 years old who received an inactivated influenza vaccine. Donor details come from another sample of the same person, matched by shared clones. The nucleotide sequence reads TGTGCCAGCAGCTTGGGGAGGACAGTCCTCGGTGAGACCCAGTACTTC. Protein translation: CASSLGRTVLGETQYF.